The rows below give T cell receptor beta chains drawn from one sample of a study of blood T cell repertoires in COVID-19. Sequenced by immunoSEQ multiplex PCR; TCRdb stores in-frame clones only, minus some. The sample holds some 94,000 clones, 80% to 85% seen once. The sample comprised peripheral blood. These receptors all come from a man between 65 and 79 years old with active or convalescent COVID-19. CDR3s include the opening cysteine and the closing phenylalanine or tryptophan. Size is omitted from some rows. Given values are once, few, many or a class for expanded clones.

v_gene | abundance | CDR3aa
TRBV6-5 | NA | CASSVTGKYNVDF
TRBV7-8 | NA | CASSLRDWVRGSNYGYTF
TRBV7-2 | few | CASSPDRGRDYEQYF
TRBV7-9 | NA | CASSLGAQPQHF
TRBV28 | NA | CASSLPTGGPYGYTF
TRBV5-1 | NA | CASSLVAGELFF
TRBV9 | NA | CASSASWSYGYTF
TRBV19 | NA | CASRGVGGSYSNQPQHF
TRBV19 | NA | CASSIGTGVFDTEAFF
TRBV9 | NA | CASSPGHRSSYNEQFF
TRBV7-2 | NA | CASSLEVKPQHF
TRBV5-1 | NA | CASSLGPSSATGEQFF
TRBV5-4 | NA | CASSLDLTAYEQYF
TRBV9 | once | CASSVGGTSGNQETQYF
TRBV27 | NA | CASSSLGANSPLHF
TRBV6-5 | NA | CASSTSFSTDTQYF
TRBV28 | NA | CASSLSPGSRVSGNTIYF
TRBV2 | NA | CASSEEGTEYNEQFF
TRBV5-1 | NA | CASPPPGQGDFSGNQPQHF
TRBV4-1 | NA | CASSQGQGDNQPQHF
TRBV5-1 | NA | CASSPAYEQYF
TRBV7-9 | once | CASSGNRADAEAFF
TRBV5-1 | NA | CASSVFGTGGEKLFF
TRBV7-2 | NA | CASSLERQGVMGYTF
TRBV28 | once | CASRAFRDREFGYTF
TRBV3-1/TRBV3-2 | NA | CASSRSGGPGANVLTF
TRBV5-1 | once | CASSPDRATNEKLFF
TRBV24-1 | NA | CATSDTAGAGYTF
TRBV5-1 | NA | CASSQQGALVF
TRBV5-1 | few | CASSLEGGTYNEQFF
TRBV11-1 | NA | CASSPGYNQPQHF
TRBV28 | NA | CASTNSRGHEAFF
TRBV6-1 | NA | CASSDWTGSSSYEQYF
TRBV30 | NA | CAWRLGGSGNTIYF
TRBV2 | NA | CASSELLGAGESFF
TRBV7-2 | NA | CASSFGLAADTQYF
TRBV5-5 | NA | CASSLETGVNYGYTF
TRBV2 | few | CASSSDRGYSPLHF
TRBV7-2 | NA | CASSLRGQYNEQFF
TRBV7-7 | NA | CASSPDRRGTQYF
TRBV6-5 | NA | CASSYSVAGTSYEQYF
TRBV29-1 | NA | CSVLGGQGADEAFF